These 13 T cell receptor beta chains were sequenced from one sample in a study of CD8+CD57+ T cells in acquired aplastic anemia. Genomic DNA acted as the template from which TCR beta VDJ combination and CDR3 sequence profiling were carried out. From the reads, TCRdb called clonotypes with MiXCR, one entry per CDR3 protein. The sample consists of hundreds of thousands of distinct CDR3 sequences, about a third of them appearing once. Whoever was chosen for sequencing had shown CD8+CD57+ cell expansion by flow cytometry. The sample was sorted CD4+, CD8+, or CD8+CD57+ T cells (not recorded which) from PBMCs. The source of these receptors is a human donor with aplastic anemia.

At least ten counts were recorded for this clonotype. The chain employs TRBV15 and TRBJ1-2; tentative D call: TRBD1 (6 bases). CDR1 is LNHNV, CDR2 YYDKDF, per germline (reference sequence). The CDR3 is 14 residues long. V lost 2 bases and J 5 bases, leaving 12 bases between the germline ends. In DNA form, the CDR3 reads TGTGCCACCAGCAGACCAGGACAGCATTATGGCTACACCTTC. Encoded protein: CATSRPGQHYGYTF.

Only a few counts were recorded for this clonotype. The chain has TRBV25-1 and TRBJ1-1, with D possibly matching TRBD1 (5 bases). This CDR3 region has 14 residues. CDR1 and CDR2 (germline): MGHDK, SYGVNS. V lost 5 bases and J lost 3, with 13 bases in between. Written as DNA, the CDR3 is TGTGCCAGCAGTTCGGGGCCAGATTACACTGAAGCTTTCTTT. This codes for CASSSGPDYTEAFF.

This clonotype was counted many times. This chain connects TRBV15 to TRBJ1-6; D not certain. Germline CDR1 reads LNHNV; CDR2 reads YYDKDF (reference sequence). Deletions cut 3 bases from V and 7 bases from J, with 7 bases between. CDR3 length: 13 residues. CDR3: CATSSLLNSPLHF. The CDR3 DNA is TGTGCCACCAGCAGCCTTCTCAATTCACCCCTCCACTTT. Together with reference TRBV15 and TRBJ1-6, the CDR3 gives the full variable domain: DAMVIQNPRYQVTQFGKPVTLSCSQTLNHNVMYWYQQKSSQAPKLLFHYYDKDFNNEADTPDNFQSRRPNTSFCFLDIRSPGLGDTAMYLCATSSLLNSPLHFGNGTRLTVT.

To note about this clonotype: Just one base apart from a much larger clone, this may be a read error. The rearrangement joins TRBV20-1 to TRBJ2-7; the D gene could be TRBD1 or TRBD2 (5 bases each). The V gene's germline CDR1 is DFQATT and CDR2 SNEGSKA (reference sequence). The V end lost 4 bases, the J end lost 12 bases, and 28 bases lay between the germline ends. The CDR3 runs to 15 residues. In DNA form, the CDR3 reads TGCAGTGCTAACGGGGCAGTCAGGCGGTTTGTCGGGCGGTACTTC. It codes for CSANGAVRRFVGRYF.

This clonotype has more than one count but fewer than ten. The rearrangement uses TRBV29-1 and TRBJ1-6, with D uncertain. Germline V gene sequence: CDR1 SQVTM, CDR2 ANQGSEA. The CDR3 is made up of 13 amino acids. V lost 4 bases and J 8 bases, leaving 12 bases between the germline ends. CDR3 protein: CSVGVTRDSPLHF. CDR3 nucleotides: TGCAGCGTTGGGGTTACTCGCGATTCACCCCTCCACTTT. Supplemented by reference TRBV29-1 and TRBJ1-6, the full variable domain reads SAVISQKPSRDICQRGTSLTIQCQVDSQVTMMFWYRQQPGQSLTLIATANQGSEATYESGFVIDKFPISRPNLTFSTLTVSNMSPEDSSIYLCSVGVTRDSPLHFGNGTRLTVT.

With respect to this clonotype: A much larger clonotype is one base distant, so this may be a read error. The chain joins TRBV6-1 to TRBJ2-7, with 9 bases aligning to TRBD1. Germline CDR1 reads MNHNS; CDR2 reads SASEGT. Unmatched junction bases numbered 10, after V lost 7 bases and J lost 6 bases. The CDR3 has 14 amino acids. CDR3 sequence (DNA): TGTGCCAGCACCCCACCGGGACAGGGTCGCGAGCAGTACTTC. Its protein is CASTPPGQGREQYF.

The table lists this clonotype with many counts. The chain employs TRBV29-1 and TRBJ1-5, with TRBD1 identical over 8 bases. The J segment lost 3 bases and the V segment lost 6 bases, leaving 4 bases of the junction unmatched. The germline V gene encodes CDR1 SQVTM and CDR2 ANQGSEA. This CDR3 spans 13 amino acids. The DNA for the CDR3 is TGCAGCGTCCGGACAGGGCCCAATCAGCCCCAGCATTTT. Translation gives CSVRTGPNQPQHF. Drawing the rest from reference TRBV29-1 and TRBJ1-5, the complete variable domain is SAVISQKPSRDICQRGTSLTIQCQVDSQVTMMFWYRQQPGQSLTLIATANQGSEATYESGFVIDKFPISRPNLTFSTLTVSNMSPEDSSIYLCSVRTGPNQPQHFGDGTRLSIL.

The chain uses TRBV27 and TRBJ2-5, with a possible D match to TRBD2 (9 bases). With 6 bases removed from V and 4 bases from J, the gap between germline ends came to 27 bases. Germline V gene sequence: CDR1 MNHEY, CDR2 SMNVEV (reference sequence). This CDR3 has 18 residues. CDR3 amino acids: CASRRLAAISTGGETQYF. CDR3 nucleotide sequence: TGTGCCAGCAGACGACTAGCGGCAATTTCAACAGGGGGAGAGACCCAGTACTTC.

The sample holds many counts of this clonotype. The chain combines TRBV5-8 with TRBJ1-6; D is perhaps TRBD1 (5 bases). Germline CDR1 SGHTS, CDR2 YDEGEE. V lost 3 bases and J lost 0, with 7 bases in between. The CDR3 runs to 15 residues. CDR3 coding DNA: TGTGCCAGCAGCTCCGACAGCTCCTATAATTCACCCCTCCACTTT. This encodes CASSSDSSYNSPLHF.

The chain combines TRBV12-5 with TRBJ1-3; no reliable D call. V was pared by 0 bases and J by 4 bases, with 4 bases between. The CDR3 extends over 13 amino acids. The germline CDR1 and CDR2 sequences are LGHNT and FRNRAP. CDR3 in DNA: TGTGCTAGTGGTTTGGTATCCGGAAACACCATATATTTT. Translation gives CASGLVSGNTIYF. Combining the CDR3 with reference TRBV12-5 and TRBJ1-3 gives the whole variable domain DARVTQTPRHKVTEMGQEVTMRCQPILGHNTVFWYRQTMMQGLELLAYFRNRAPLDDSGMPKDRFSAEMPDATLATLKIQPSEPRDSAVYFCASGLVSGNTIYFGEGSWLTVV.

This sequence joins TRBV25-1 and TRBJ2-5; 14 positions agree with TRBD2. The CDR3 is made up of 19 amino acids. Germline V gene data show CDR1 as MGHDK and CDR2 as SYGVNS. V trimming: 7 bases; J trimming: 5 bases; junction bases outside the gene matches: 18. The CDR3 DNA is TGTGCCAGCATTGTAAGGTCAGGGGGGACTAGCGGGAGACAGGAGACCCAGTACTTC. It specifies CASIVRSGGTSGRQETQYF.

This clonotype was seen only a few times. The chain recombines TRBV7-6 with TRBJ2-3; 9 bases match TRBD2. Germline V gene lookup returns CDR1 SGHVS and CDR2 FNYEAQ. The CDR3 covers 16 residues. The V gene end was trimmed by 1 base and the J gene end by 1 base; junction bases not matched to a gene: 3. The CDR3 bases are TGTGCCAGCAGCTTAGTATCTAGCGGGGGCACAGATACGCAGTATTTT. Translated, it gives CASSLVSSGGTDTQYF.

The chain carries TRBV3-1 and TRBJ2-7, with D tentatively TRBD2 (5 bases). Trimming took 4 bases from V and 3 from J, leaving 13 bases between them. Germline V lookup: CDR1 LGHDT, CDR2 YNNKEL (reference sequence). CDR3 length: 14 amino acids. The CDR3 DNA sequence: TGTGCCAGCAGCCCCTGGGAGCGGAACTACGAGCAGTACTTC. The encoded protein is CASSPWERNYEQYF.